Sequencing of this T cell receptor beta chain was carried out in a study of neurological immune-mediated disorders. Overall study findings and caveats: Private repertoires in all groups were suggested by the finding that expanded clones across subjects shared no CDR3 amino acid sequences.

This clonotype appeared many times. Antigen unknown. As to time point: longitudinal time-point 1 (baseline). The starting material, 2 million PBMCs stored at -80 C, gave rise to the unsorted libraries. By 5'RACE with 10-nucleotide random UMIs, the cDNA was made. Each CDR3 protein is one row after TCRdb ran MiXCR on the 5' RACE reads. The sample has tens of thousands of distinct CDR3 sequences, roughly 13% seen once. V lost 4 bases to trimming and J lost 1 base; unmatched junction nucleotides: 2. Germline assignment: CDR1 SNHLY and CDR2 FYNNEI. The CDR3 consists of 14 residues. The V and J genes are TRBV2 and TRBJ2-3; TRBD1 aligns across 7 bases. Sequencing was done on a sample of PBMCs. The source is a female donor with HTLV-1-associated myelopathy (HAM/TSP). CDR3 in amino acids: CASSGTGGTDTQYF. The CDR3 nucleotides are TGTGCCAGCAGTGGGACAGGCGGCACAGATACGCAGTATTTT.